This T cell receptor (beta chain) was sequenced in a study of cytomegalovirus exposure and HLA in healthy donors. Across the study: Across some 400 genotyped donors, 65% to 90% landed in the Caucasian-associated ancestry cluster.

The germline V and J ends were trimmed by 5 bases and 0 bases, with 7 bases remaining between them. Germline-derived CDR1 and CDR2 are SGHAT and FQNNGV. The length of the CDR3 is 14 residues. PCR used 60 Vbeta primers and 13 Jbeta primers. The assay was immunoSEQ multiplex PCR, and TCRdb's table has in-frame clones only and misses some. The data hold roughly 180,000 clones, with about 79% observed a single time. Study-level results: Later genetic work tied a missense DCLRE1C variant to beta-chain V and J trimming. A prior analysis recorded that most TCR beta V segments were productive about 90% or about 30% of the time.

This clone was observed a handful of times. Its antigen remains unknown. The clonotype was recovered from a girl aged 2 to 9 in good health and CMV-seropositive. The material sequenced was PBMCs. This chain uses TRBV11-2 with TRBJ2-2; no reliable D call. The CDR3 loop is CASSLPPNTGELFF. In nucleotides, the CDR3 is TGTGCCAGCAGCCTACCCCCGAACACCGGGGAGCTGTTTTTT.